Listed below are T cell receptor beta chains from one sample, sequenced in a study of response to subunit inactivated influenza vaccine. TCRdb called the RT-PCR reads again in MiXCR, with one record for every CDR3 protein. Of approximately 500,000 distinct CDR3 sequences listed, around 13% were seen once; the top ten hold 11%. The source was PBMCs from blood, collected about 11 days after vaccination. These receptors were collected from a man aged 45-65 years who received an inactivated influenza vaccine. The CDR3 runs from the conserved cysteine through the conserved F or W. A D gene is named only where the DNA matches it firmly. Rows give clone size only sometimes, using once, few, many, or a class for an expanded clone.

clone size | D gene | J gene | V gene | CDR3 length | CDR3 DNA | CDR3 protein
few | - | TRBJ2-1 | TRBV6-2/TRBV6-3 | 14 | TGTGCCAGCAGTAAATTGGGGCCCAATTATGAGCAGTTCTTC | CASSKLGPNYEQFF
few | - | TRBJ2-7 | TRBV12-3/TRBV12-4 | 12 | TGTGCCAGCAGATCAGGACGTTCCGAGCAGTACTTC | CASRSGRSEQYF
few | - | TRBJ2-1 | TRBV4-3 | 15 | TGCGCCAGCAGCCAAGAGGGACATACCTACAATGAGCAGTTCTTC | CASSQEGHTYNEQFF
- | TRBD2 | TRBJ2-5 | TRBV7-9 | 17 | TGTGCCAGCAGCTTTCCCCCACTAGCGGGGGTCCAAGAGACCCAGTACTTC | CASSFPPLAGVQETQYF
few | - | TRBJ1-1 | TRBV20-1 | 13 | TGCAGTGCTAGAGGGACGCTAGATACTGAAGCTTTCTTT | CSARGTLDTEAFF
- | - | TRBJ2-7 | TRBV28 | 13 | TGTGCCAGCAGTTTAAGGGGCCTCCGCGAGCAGTACTTC | CASSLRGLREQYF
few | - | TRBJ1-1 | TRBV29-1 | 11 | TGCAGCGTCGCGGTGAACACTGAAGCTTTCTTT | CSVAVNTEAFF
- | - | TRBJ2-3 | TRBV5-1 | 14 | TGCGCCAGCAGCAGTAGCTGGAGAACAGATACGCAGTATTTT | CASSSSWRTDTQYF
few | TRBD1 | TRBJ2-2 | TRBV4-3 | 16 | TGCGCCAGCAGCCAAGAGTCGGGACAGCGAGCCGGGGAGCTGTTTTTT | CASSQESGQRAGELFF
few | TRBD1 | TRBJ2-1 | TRBV24-1 | 14 | TGTGCCACCAGCGAGACAGGGGAATGGGATGAGCAGTTCTTC | CATSETGEWDEQFF
few | TRBD2 | TRBJ2-4 | TRBV12-3/TRBV12-4 | 16 | TGTGCCAGCAGTTTATCACCGCGCGGGGGGCAAAACATTCAGTACTTC | CASSLSPRGGQNIQYF
few | TRBD1 | TRBJ2-1 | TRBV20-1 | 15 | TGCAGTGCTAGAGATCTCGGGACAGGCTACAATGAGCAGTTCTTC | CSARDLGTGYNEQFF
few | - | TRBJ2-7 | TRBV5-1 | 14 | TGCGCCAGCAGCAACACGGGACTGGGCTACGAGCAGTACTTC | CASSNTGLGYEQYF
few | TRBD1 | TRBJ2-5 | TRBV4-3 | 15 | TGCGCCAGCAGCCAAAACGACAGGGCTGGGGAGACCCAGTACTTC | CASSQNDRAGETQYF
- | TRBD2 | TRBJ2-3 | TRBV20-1 | 16 | TGCAGTGCTACCGACGCCTTAGCGGGGGAATGGCATACGCAGTATTTT | CSATDALAGEWHTQYF
few | TRBD1 | TRBJ1-6 | TRBV7-2 | 15 | TGTGCCAGCAGCACAGGACAGGGGGAAAATTCACCCCTCCACTTT | CASSTGQGENSPLHF
- | TRBD1 | TRBJ1-5 | TRBV27 | 16 | TGTGCCAGCAGTCCGGGGCGGGACAGGGGCTTTCAGCCCCAGCATTTT | CASSPGRDRGFQPQHF
- | TRBD1 | TRBJ2-2 | TRBV5-6 | 15 | TGTGCCAGCACCTTGGGGACAGGGGCCACCGGGGAGCTGTTTTTT | CASTLGTGATGELFF
- | - | TRBJ2-7 | TRBV7-9 | 15 | TGTGCCAGCAGCCCAGTGGGAAGGGGGGCTTACGAGCAGTACTTC | CASSPVGRGAYEQYF
- | - | TRBJ2-2 | TRBV25-1 | 15 | TGTGCCAGCAGGGCTCAGGGGACTAACACCGGGGAGCTGTTTTTT | CASRAQGTNTGELFF